The next 32 T cell receptor beta chains were all read from a single sample in a study of T cells in Graves' hyperthyroidism and ophthalmopathy. Amplification of TCR beta CDR3 regions used RNA as the template. An initial round of RT-PCR targeting the TCR CDR3 relied on the HTBI primer set. TCRdb fed the multiplex PCR reads into MiXCR, producing one record per CDR3 protein. The table has roughly 630,000 distinct CDR3 sequences, 15% to 18% seen once. The sample was blood. The receptor set was obtained from a woman in her twenties or thirties with Graves' hyperthyroidism.

There are many counts of this clonotype. The V and J genes are TRBV18 and TRBJ1-1; the D is unclear. The CDR3 is 12 amino acids. Germline assignment: CDR1 KGHSH and CDR2 LQKENI. V lost 4 bases and J 5 bases, leaving 8 bases between the germline ends. CDR3: CASSLGETEAFF. CDR3 in DNA: TGTGCCAGCTCACTCGGAGAAACTGAAGCTTTCTTT. The variable domain in full, with the rest retrieved from reference TRBV18 and TRBJ1-1, is NAGVMQNPRHLVRRRGQEARLRCSPMKGHSHVYWYRQLPEEGLKFMVYLQKENIIDESGMPKERFSAEFPKEGPSILRIQQVVRGDSAAYFCASSLGETEAFFGQGTRLTVV.

This clonotype was observed many times. This chain joins TRBV7-9 and TRBJ1-5, with TRBD1 matching over 12 bases. Germline CDR1 is SEHNR and CDR2 is FQNEAQ (reference sequence). V shed 0 bases and J 5 bases; nucleotides not matched to a gene: 2. The CDR3 extends over 16 amino acids. The CDR3 nucleotides read TGTGCCAGCAGCTTAGCCGGGACAGGGGGCTATCAGCCCCAGCATTTT. As protein: CASSLAGTGGYQPQHF. Supplemented by reference TRBV7-9 and TRBJ1-5, the full variable domain reads DTGVSQNPRHKITKRGQNVTFRCDPISEHNRLYWYRQTLGQGPEFLTYFQNEAQLEKSRLLSDRFSAERPKGSFSTLEIQRTEQGDSAMYLCASSLAGTGGYQPQHFGDGTRLSIL.

This clonotype was seen at least ten times. The chain couples TRBV6-2 or TRBV6-3 to TRBJ2-4, with 8 bases fitting TRBD1. The CDR3 sequence is 16 residues long. The V segment lost 2 bases and the J segment 6 bases; nucleotides outside the gene matches: 9. The V gene's germline CDR1 is MNHEY and CDR2 SVGEGT. The chain's CDR3 is CASSYGQGARGNIQYF. CDR3 coding DNA: TGTGCCAGCAGTTACGGTCAGGGGGCGCGCGGAAACATTCAGTACTTC.

This clonotype has a count of ten or more. This chain links TRBV5-1 with TRBJ2-1; TRBD1 aligns across 8 bases. V was pared by 0 bases and J by 9 bases, with 8 bases of the junction left unmatched. Germline V gives CDR1 SGHRS, CDR2 YFSETQ. The CDR3 loop spans 15 amino acids. The CDR3 spells CASSLAQGVRGEQFF. CDR3 DNA: TGCGCCAGCAGCTTGGCACAGGGGGTTAGAGGTGAGCAGTTCTTC.

V is TRBV28 and J is TRBJ1-2; D remains ambiguous. The CDR3 extends over 12 amino acids. CDR1 MDHEN and CDR2 SYDVKM come from the germline V gene. Between the trimmed V and J ends, which lost 8 bases and 7 bases, there was a span of 14 bases. The CDR3: CASALKEFGYTF. CDR3 coding DNA: TGTGCCAGCGCCCTAAAAGAGTTTGGCTACACCTTC.

This clonotype was picked up a small number of times. The rearrangement links TRBV27 to TRBJ2-1; D is possibly TRBD2 (7 bases). Between the trimmed V and J ends, which lost 4 bases and 4 bases, there was a span of 20 bases. CDR1 MNHEY and CDR2 SMNVEV come from the germline V gene (reference sequence). The CDR3 covers 17 residues. As DNA, the CDR3 is TGTGCCAGCAGTTCTCCTAAGGGGGGGAGGCAATACAATGAGCAGTTCTTC. It codes for CASSSPKGGRQYNEQFF.

The CDR3 sequence is CASWDRANSPLHF. The CDR3 coding sequence is TGTGCCAGCTGGGACAGGGCGAATTCACCCCTCCACTTT. The chain couples TRBV27 to TRBJ1-6; 9 positions agree with TRBD1. Germline V lookup: CDR1 MNHEY, CDR2 SMNVEV (reference sequence). The length of the CDR3 is 13 residues. With 8 bases clipped from V and 7 bases from J, the junction kept 3 bases outside the gene matches.

This clonotype was detected many times. This chain uses TRBV5-1 with TRBJ2-3; 9 nucleotides match TRBD2. CDR1 SGHRS and CDR2 YFSETQ come from the germline V gene. J lost 4 bases, V lost 4 bases, and 4 bases had no gene match. This CDR3 is built from 14 residues. CDR3 bases: TGCGCCAGCAGCCTCGGGACTAGCTCAGATACGCAGTATTTT. Its translation: CASSLGTSSDTQYF. Full variable domain (outside the CDR3, taken from reference TRBV5-1 and TRBJ2-3): KAGVTQTPRYLIKTRGQQVTLSCSPISGHRSVSWYQQTPGQGLQFLFEYFSETQRNKGNFPGRFSGRQFSNSRSEMNVSTLELGDSALYLCASSLGTSSDTQYFGPGTRLTVL.

This clonotype was observed once. V gene TRBV19 combines with J gene TRBJ1-5; no definite D call. V lost 3 bases to trimming and J lost 0 bases, with 9 bases between them. Germline CDR1 LNHDA, CDR2 SQIVND (reference sequence). The CDR3 has 15 residues. The CDR3: CASSMGVYSNQPQHF. The CDR3 DNA follows: TGTGCCAGTAGTATGGGAGTCTATAGCAATCAGCCCCAGCATTTT.

This clonotype came up a few times. The chain joins TRBV20-1 to TRBJ2-7, with D possibly matching TRBD1 (6 bases). There are 14 residues in the CDR3. Per germline, CDR1 DFQATT and CDR2 SNEGSKA (reference sequence). V lost 6 bases, J lost 1 base, and 16 bases lay in between. The CDR3 DNA reads TGCAGTGCCATCAGCACAGGGACATCCTACGAGCAGTACTTC. Translating gives CSAISTGTSYEQYF.

This clonotype was observed many times. The rearrangement uses TRBV30 and TRBJ1-2; D possibly corresponds to TRBD1 (5 bases). Deletions cut 4 bases from V and 6 bases from J, with 15 bases between. CDR1 GTSNPN and CDR2 SVGIG come from the germline V gene (reference sequence). The CDR3 runs to 13 residues. Here the CDR3 reads CAWTGSLEDGYTF. The CDR3, as DNA: TGTGCCTGGACAGGGAGTCTCGAGGATGGCTACACCTTC.

This chain links TRBV7-9 with TRBJ2-1; the D gene is possibly TRBD2 (6 bases). The germline V gene encodes CDR1 SEHNR and CDR2 FQNEAQ (reference sequence). CDR3 length equals 14 residues. V lost 3 bases and J 6 bases, leaving 12 bases between the germline ends. The CDR3 sequence: CASSFAGTGNEQFF. CDR3 sequence (DNA): TGTGCCAGCAGCTTCGCCGGGACTGGCAATGAGCAGTTCTTC.

There are many counts of this clonotype. The rearrangement joins TRBV6-1 to TRBJ1-1, with a possible D match to TRBD1 (5 bases). The CDR3 is made up of 15 amino acids. Germline CDR1 reads MNHNS; CDR2 reads SASEGT. V shed 2 bases and J shed 4 bases, with 14 bases lying between them. As DNA, the CDR3 is TGTGCCAGCAGTGAACTCGGGGGGTACGGCACTGAAGCTTTCTTT. This gives the protein CASSELGGYGTEAFF.

Ten or more counts support this clonotype. The chain is built from TRBV7-2 and TRBJ2-5, with D possibly TRBD2 on 6 matching bases. Germline values: CDR1 SGHTA, CDR2 FQGNSA. Trimming took 3 bases from V and 7 from J, leaving 12 bases between them. The CDR3 consists of 13 residues. CDR3 protein: CASSLAGSPTQYF. The CDR3 region has the DNA TGTGCCAGCAGCTTGGCGGGGTCCCCGACCCAGTACTTC.

This clonotype was observed many times. As DNA, the CDR3 is TGCAGTGCCGGACAGGGCCCCTATAATTCACCCCTCCACTTT. Amino acid sequence: CSAGQGPYNSPLHF. V and J are TRBV20-1 and TRBJ1-6; 8 bases match TRBD1. Trimming cost V 6 bases and J 2 bases; bases outside gene matches: 3. Looked up from germline, CDR1 is DFQATT and CDR2 is SNEGSKA (reference sequence). The CDR3 is 14 residues long.

This clonotype was found a few times. The gene calls are TRBV28 and TRBJ2-6, with D maybe TRBD2 (6 bases). Germline assignment: CDR1 MDHEN and CDR2 SYDVKM. This CDR3 comprises 17 residues. The V and J ends lost 6 bases and 1 base respectively, with 16 bases between them. CDR3 sequence reads: CASRYSGLTSGANVLTF. CDR3 nucleotides: TGTGCCAGCAGATATTCGGGACTGACGTCTGGGGCCAACGTCCTGACTTTC.

This clonotype occurred many times. The CDR3 region is CSAGQGAADTQYF. Written as DNA, the CDR3 is TGCAGTGCCGGACAGGGGGCCGCAGATACGCAGTATTTT. This chain joins TRBV20-1 and TRBJ2-3, with 11 bases matching TRBD1. This CDR3 is built from 13 residues. After removal of 6 bases from V and 4 bases from J, the junction contained 3 bases not matched to a gene. Germline values: CDR1 DFQATT, CDR2 SNEGSKA (reference sequence).

This clonotype was seen more than once but under ten times. The chain has TRBV18 and TRBJ1-5; 7 positions match TRBD1. Losses at the gene ends were 6 bases for V and 4 bases for J; bases not matched to a gene: 3. Germline CDR1 KGHSH, CDR2 LQKENI. The CDR3 consists of 13 residues. CDR3 protein: CASSGGQNQPQHF. CDR3 DNA sequence: TGTGCCAGCTCGGGGGGACAGAATCAGCCCCAGCATTTT.

The CDR3 bases are TGTGCCATCAGTGACGGCAGGGGGCGATCTGGGGCCAACGTCCTGACTTTC. Protein product: CAISDGRGRSGANVLTF. V and J are TRBV10-3 and TRBJ2-6; 8 bases fit TRBD1. V trimming: 3 bases; J trimming: 1 base; junction bases outside the gene matches: 5. This CDR3 is 17 amino acids long. Per germline, CDR1 ENHRY and CDR2 SYGVKD.

This clonotype was seen more than once but under ten times. The V call is TRBV2, the J call TRBJ1-6; 10 bases match TRBD1. J lost 10 bases, V lost 7 bases, and 10 bases had no gene match. CDR3 length: 15 residues. Germline V lookup: CDR1 SNHLY, CDR2 FYNNEI. CDR3 nucleotide sequence: TGTGCCAGCAAAGGACAGACAGGGGGCCAGTCACCCCTCCACTTT. This translates into CASKGQTGGQSPLHF. The whole variable domain, remainder taken from reference TRBV2 and TRBJ1-6, is EPEVTQTPSHQVTQMGQEVILRCVPISNHLYFYWYRQILGQKVEFLVSFYNNEISEKSEIFDDQFSVERPDGSNFTLKIRSTKLEDSAMYFCASKGQTGGQSPLHFGNGTRLTVT.

This clonotype showed up just a few times. This chain uses TRBV24-1 with TRBJ2-2; D is undetermined. Germline lookup yields CDR1 KGHDR and CDR2 SFDVKD. This CDR3 contains 15 residues. The ends were cut back, 4 bases at V and 4 bases at J, with 12 bases in the middle. CDR3 in DNA: TGTGCCACCAGTGACCTTACCACTTCCACCGGGGAGCTGTTTTTT. Encoded protein: CATSDLTTSTGELFF.

This clonotype was observed many times. The V call is TRBV5-5, the J call TRBJ1-2, with 8 bases lining up with TRBD1. Trimming took 4 bases from V and 5 from J; bases not matched to a gene: 4. Germline V gene lookup returns CDR1 SGHKS and CDR2 YYEKEE (reference sequence). CDR3 length: 13 amino acids. The CDR3 sequence is CASSDGTGYGYTF. DNA of the CDR3: TGTGCCAGCAGCGACGGGACAGGATATGGCTACACCTTC.

V and J are TRBV12-3 or TRBV12-4 and TRBJ2-1; 11 bases line up with TRBD2. Losses at the gene ends were 5 bases for V and 12 bases for J; bases not matched to a gene: 15. CDR3 length: 16 amino acids. The CDR3 region is CASSPELTSGIFSQFF. The CDR3, as DNA: TGTGCCAGCAGTCCTGAGTTGACTAGCGGGATATTTTCGCAGTTCTTC.

This clonotype was seen repeatedly, ten times or more. V is TRBV5-1 and J is TRBJ2-1, with D maybe TRBD1 (6 bases). This CDR3 comprises 15 residues. Germline loops: CDR1 SGHRS, CDR2 YFSETQ. V was cut by 0 bases and J by 4 bases, with 11 bases left in between. The CDR3 DNA reads as TGCGCCAGCAGCTTGGGGACAGTGCCTTACAATGAGCAGTTCTTC. Its protein is CASSLGTVPYNEQFF. Looking up the rest from reference TRBV5-1 and TRBJ2-1 gives the full variable domain: KAGVTQTPRYLIKTRGQQVTLSCSPISGHRSVSWYQQTPGQGLQFLFEYFSETQRNKGNFPGRFSGRQFSNSRSEMNVSTLELGDSALYLCASSLGTVPYNEQFFGPGTRLTVL.

This clonotype appeared many times. The V call is TRBV30, the J call TRBJ2-7; TRBD1 matches at 11 bases. Trimming took 0 bases from V and 6 from J; bases not matched to a gene: 4. The CDR3 is 14 residues long. In germline, CDR1 is GTSNPN, CDR2 SVGIG (reference sequence). In DNA, the CDR3 is TGTGCCTGGAGTGTACTCGGACAGGGGGCCGAGCAGTACTTC. Amino acid sequence: CAWSVLGQGAEQYF. Filled out from reference TRBV30 and TRBJ2-7, the complete variable domain reads SQTIHQWPATLVQPVGSPLSLECTVEGTSNPNLYWYRQAAGRGLQLLFYSVGIGQISSEVPQNLSASRPQDRQFILSSKKLLLSDSGFYLCAWSVLGQGAEQYFGPGTRLTVT.

The sample holds many counts of this clonotype. This sequence joins TRBV11-1 and TRBJ2-1; 10 bases are a match to TRBD2. Germline V gene sequence: CDR1 SGHAT, CDR2 FQDESV (reference sequence). The CDR3 length is 15 residues. The junction had 8 bases not matched to a gene; V was cut back by 5 bases and J by 7 bases. Written as DNA, the CDR3 is TGTGCCAGCAGCGCACTAGCGGGATCTGATAATGAGCAGTTCTTC. Its protein product is CASSALAGSDNEQFF.

In regard to this clonotype: A clone one base away is much larger, so this may be a read error. The chain employs TRBV6-2 or TRBV6-3 and TRBJ2-7; perhaps TRBD1 as D (5 bases). Germline CDR1 and CDR2: MNHEY and SVGEGT. The CDR3 spans 11 residues. V lost 8 bases and J lost 7, with 12 bases in between. This CDR3 reads CASGQGGEQYF. The CDR3 DNA is TGTGCCAGCGGCCAGGGTGGTGAGCAGTACTTC.

The chain links TRBV28 to TRBJ1-6; TRBD1 matches 10 bases. The CDR3 consists of 15 residues. J lost 10 bases, V lost 1 base, and 4 bases had no gene match. Germline CDR1 MDHEN, CDR2 SYDVKM. As DNA, the CDR3 is TGTGCCAGCAGTTTATATGGGACAGGGGTCTCACCCCTCCACTTT. This encodes CASSLYGTGVSPLHF.

J is TRBJ2-5 and V is TRBV20-1; TRBD1 aligns across 11 bases. The J segment lost 12 bases and the V segment lost 0 bases, leaving 12 bases of the junction unmatched. The CDR3 has 15 amino acids. Germline assignment: CDR1 DFQATT and CDR2 SNEGSKA (reference sequence). CDR3 in amino acids: CSARDSGTGGNMEYF. DNA for the CDR3: TGCAGTGCTAGAGATTCCGGGACAGGGGGTAACATGGAGTACTTC.

At least ten counts were recorded for this clonotype. The CDR3 bases are TGTGCCAGCAGCCTTAGCGGGAAAGGAGAGACCCAGTACTTC. It specifies CASSLSGKGETQYF. The chain links TRBV7-2 to TRBJ2-5, with 8 bases lining up with TRBD2. CDR1 SGHTA and CDR2 FQGNSA come from the germline V gene. This CDR3 is built from 14 residues. Trimming removed 5 bases from V and 4 bases from J; junction bases left unmatched: 6.

The sample holds many counts of this clonotype. The chain uses TRBV11-2 and TRBJ2-5; no reliable D call. Germline lookup yields CDR1 SGHAT and CDR2 FQNNGV. V lost 5 bases, J lost 2 bases, and 12 bases lay in between. The CDR3 extends over 14 amino acids. The chain's CDR3 is CASSPHRSQETQYF. DNA of the CDR3: TGTGCCAGCAGCCCGCATCGCAGTCAAGAGACCCAGTACTTC.

This clonotype has a handful of counts. The chain employs TRBV29-1 and TRBJ2-1, with TRBD1 as a possible D gene (5 bases). Germline loops: CDR1 SQVTM, CDR2 ANQGSEA. This CDR3 has 14 amino acids. Between the trimmed V and J ends, which lost 3 bases and 6 bases, there was a span of 15 bases. The DNA for the CDR3 is TGCAGCGTTGAGGACACTCCATTGGGCAATGAGCAGTTCTTC. The encoded protein is CSVEDTPLGNEQFF.